Shown below are 18 T cell receptor beta chains from a single sample sequenced in a study of blood T cell repertoires in COVID-19 (TCRdb year 2020). Libraries were built with the immunoSEQ multiplex PCR assay. In TCRdb, the immuneACCESS table is reduced to in-frame sequences with V and J assigned. These tables do not hold every clone; where another copy was compared, an unresolved V gene accounts for under half, and the others remain unexplained. This sample gives 100,000 to 130,000 clones in total; about 85% of them show up just once. Clones ranked in the top ten supply about 4% of the sample. The material sequenced was peripheral blood. The source of these receptors is a woman between 65 and 79 years old with acute or convalescent COVID-19.

The V call is TRBV2, the J call TRBJ2-7, with D maybe TRBD1 (6 bases). The CDR3 covers 13 residues. Germline lookup yields CDR1 SNHLY and CDR2 FYNNEI. Trimming left V 8 bases short and J 2 bases short, with 13 bases between. CDR3 amino acids: CASVQGLPYEQYF. The CDR3 DNA sequence: TGTGCCAGCGTACAGGGCCTTCCCTACGAGCAGTACTTC. Drawing the rest from reference TRBV2 and TRBJ2-7, the complete variable domain is EPEVTQTPSHQVTQMGQEVILRCVPISNHLYFYWYRQILGQKVEFLVSFYNNEISEKSEIFDDQFSVERPDGSNFTLKIRSTKLEDSAMYFCASVQGLPYEQYFGPGTRLTVT.

The gene calls are TRBV15 and TRBJ2-3; 9 bases fit TRBD1. V lost 3 bases, J lost 2 bases, and 9 bases stayed unmatched. The CDR3 length is 17 residues. Germline assignment: CDR1 LNHNV and CDR2 YYDKDF (reference sequence). CDR3 protein: CATSRGDRELFTDTQYF. The CDR3, as DNA: TGTGCCACCAGCAGGGGGGACAGGGAATTATTCACAGATACGCAGTATTTT. The variable domain in full, completed from reference TRBV15 and TRBJ2-3, reads DAMVIQNPRYQVTQFGKPVTLSCSQTLNHNVMYWYQQKSSQAPKLLFHYYDKDFNNEADTPDNFQSRRPNTSFCFLDIRSPGLGDTAMYLCATSRGDRELFTDTQYFGPGTRLTVL.

The chain couples TRBV7-9 to TRBJ2-3, with a weak D call TRBD2 (6 bases). This CDR3 has 16 residues. V shed 1 base and J shed 5 bases, with 16 bases lying between them. Per germline, CDR1 SEHNR and CDR2 FQNEAQ (reference sequence). CDR3 residues: CASSLDRLAGGDTQYF. The CDR3 nucleotides read TGTGCCAGCAGCTTAGATCGCCTAGCCGGGGGAGATACGCAGTATTTT. Using reference TRBV7-9 and TRBJ2-3 for the parts outside the CDR3, the full variable domain is DTGVSQNPRHKITKRGQNVTFRCDPISEHNRLYWYRQTLGQGPEFLTYFQNEAQLEKSRLLSDRFSAERPKGSFSTLEIQRTEQGDSAMYLCASSLDRLAGGDTQYFGPGTRLTVL.

The chain combines TRBV28 with TRBJ1-1; 7 nucleotides align to TRBD1. This CDR3 has 15 amino acids. Trimming removed 5 bases from V and 4 bases from J; junction bases left unmatched: 10. Germline V CDR1 and CDR2: MDHEN, SYDVKM. CDR3 in DNA: TGTGCCAGCAGTCCCCCCGAGAGGGGGCTCACTGAAGCTTTCTTT. It yields the protein CASSPPERGLTEAFF.

J is TRBJ2-5 and V is TRBV29-1, with TRBD1 as a possible D gene (5 bases). The CDR3 totals 11 residues. Germline assignment: CDR1 SQVTM and CDR2 ANQGSEA. The germline V and J ends were trimmed by 7 bases and 5 bases, with 11 bases remaining between them. The CDR3 loop is CSGDGAETQYF. DNA for the CDR3: TGCAGCGGGGATGGGGCCGAGACCCAGTACTTC.

The chain links TRBV27 to TRBJ1-2; TRBD1 matches 9 bases. Unmatched junction bases numbered 9, after V lost 5 bases and J lost 5 bases. There are 15 residues in the CDR3. Per the germline V gene, CDR1 is MNHEY and CDR2 is SMNVEV (reference sequence). CDR3 DNA sequence: TGTGCCAGCAGTCCTTCGGGACAGGGTACTTATGGCTACACCTTC. Translation gives CASSPSGQGTYGYTF.

This chain connects TRBV3-1 (or the pseudogene TRBV3-2) to TRBJ1-1; 8 bases are shared with TRBD1. This CDR3 is 15 amino acids long. V was clipped by 4 bases and J by 4 bases; unmatched bases: 8. Germline CDR1 and CDR2: LGHDT and YNNKEL (reference sequence). CDR3 protein: CASSPTHRGTTEAFF. CDR3 DNA sequence: TGTGCCAGCAGCCCAACGCACAGGGGGACCACTGAAGCTTTCTTT.

The V gene is TRBV7-2, the J gene TRBJ1-5; D may be TRBD1 (5 bases). Germline V gives CDR1 SGHTA, CDR2 FQGNSA. This CDR3 has 15 amino acids. Between the trimmed V and J ends, which lost 0 bases and 0 bases, there was a span of 6 bases. CDR3 sequence: CASSLAGVSNQPQHF. CDR3 DNA sequence: TGTGCCAGCAGCTTAGCAGGGGTTAGCAATCAGCCCCAGCATTTT.

The rearrangement joins TRBV7-2 to TRBJ2-3, with 14 bases aligning to TRBD2. This CDR3 is 17 amino acids long. V shed 1 base and J 1 base; nucleotides not matched to a gene: 1. The germline gives CDR1 SGHTA, CDR2 FQGNSA. DNA for the CDR3: TGTGCCAGCAGCTTAGGACTAGCGGGGGGGGGCACAGATACGCAGTATTTT. Amino acid sequence: CASSLGLAGGGTDTQYF.

This sequence joins TRBV5-1 and TRBJ1-1, with 8 bases aligning to TRBD1. Trimming removed 4 bases from V and 2 bases from J; junction bases left unmatched: 4. This CDR3 has 14 amino acids. CDR1 is SGHRS and CDR2 is YFSETQ in the germline V gene. DNA of the CDR3: TGCGCCAGCAGCGTCACAGGGGGAAACACTGAAGCTTTCTTT. This codes for CASSVTGGNTEAFF.

The chain carries TRBV28 and TRBJ1-2; TRBD1 agrees at 8 bases. This CDR3 has 13 residues. The junction had 6 bases not matched to a gene; V was cut back by 10 bases and J by 2 bases. Germline V gene sequence: CDR1 MDHEN, CDR2 SYDVKM. CDR3 sequence: CAIGQGVNYGYTF. The CDR3 DNA sequence: TGTGCCATCGGACAGGGAGTAAACTATGGCTACACCTTC.

V usage is TRBV5-5 and J usage is TRBJ2-7; possible D gene TRBD2, 7 bases. Trimming took 5 bases from V and 5 from J, leaving 17 bases between them. Germline CDR1 and CDR2: SGHKS and YYEKEE (reference sequence). This CDR3 is built from 14 residues. The CDR3 DNA is TGTGCCAGCAGGGGTCGGGGGGCCGGGCACGAGCAGTACGTC. Translating gives CASRGRGAGHEQYV.

The CDR3 DNA reads as TGTGCCAGTAGTTCCGGGACAGCCCTCTCCTATAATTCACCCCTCCACTTT. The encoded protein is CASSSGTALSYNSPLHF. This sequence joins TRBV19 and TRBJ1-6, with TRBD1 matching over 7 bases. Germline V lookup: CDR1 LNHDA, CDR2 SQIVND (reference sequence). The trim removed 5 bases at V and 0 bases at J, leaving 7 bases unmatched. The CDR3 has 17 residues.

This clone was detected a few times. The rearrangement uses TRBV6-6 and TRBJ1-1, with 8 bases identical to TRBD1. CDR1 is MNHNY and CDR2 is SVGAGI in the germline V gene (reference sequence). V lost 6 bases, J lost 3 bases, and 6 bases stayed unmatched. The CDR3 contains 14 residues. CDR3 DNA sequence: TGTGCCAGCAGCTTCAGGGGGCGGGACACTGAAGCTTTCTTT. As protein: CASSFRGRDTEAFF.

This chain uses TRBV3-1 (or the pseudogene TRBV3-2) with TRBJ1-2; tentative D call: TRBD1 (5 bases). V was shortened by 5 bases and J by 4 bases, with 23 bases between the two germline ends. CDR1 and CDR2 (germline): LGHDT, YNNKEL (reference sequence). The CDR3 consists of 17 residues. The CDR3 is CASSGQGLSPVTYGYTF. The CDR3 bases are TGTGCCAGCAGCGGGCAGGGCCTGAGTCCTGTTACCTATGGCTACACCTTC.

Comment on this clone: Other DNA sequences in this sample translate to the same CDR3. This chain joins TRBV19 and TRBJ1-1; D perhaps matches TRBD1 (6 bases). Per the germline V gene, CDR1 is LNHDA and CDR2 is SQIVND (reference sequence). The V and J ends lost 4 bases and 0 bases respectively, with 15 bases between them. The CDR3 runs 16 residues. The CDR3 loop reads CASSTTGQVMNTEAFF. As DNA, the CDR3 is TGTGCCAGTAGTACAACAGGGCAAGTCATGAACACTGAAGCTTTCTTT.

The rearrangement links TRBV3-1 (or the pseudogene TRBV3-2) to TRBJ2-5, with 8 nucleotides matching TRBD1. The ends lost 2 bases at V and 5 bases at J; junction bases unmatched: 13. This CDR3 has 17 residues. The germline V gene has CDR1 LGHDT and CDR2 YNNKEL (reference sequence). The CDR3 bases are TGTGCCAGCAGCCAAAACCTGCAGGGGGCAAGGAGGGAGACCCAGTACTTC. Protein sequence: CASSQNLQGARRETQYF.

In this sample, this clone turned up a few times. The chain is built from TRBV7-2 and TRBJ1-6, with 10 bases lining up with TRBD1. Germline CDR1 reads SGHTA; CDR2 reads FQGNSA. J gave up 7 bases and V 4 bases, and 4 bases lay outside the gene matches. The CDR3 loop spans 15 amino acids. The chain's CDR3 is CASSSRTGGNSPLHF. CDR3 nucleotides: TGTGCCAGCAGCTCACGGACAGGGGGGAATTCACCCCTCCACTTT.